A selection of T cell receptor beta chains follows, all from one sample in a study of T cell responses to AZD1222 COVID-19 vaccine. Here immunoSEQ multiplex PCR was the method, and the copy in TCRdb shows in-frame clones only, minus some. The data contain over 85,000 clones, approximately 84% of them singletons. The sample was peripheral blood, taken 28 days after the second AZD1222 dose. These receptors all stem from an adult who received the AZD1222 COVID-19 vaccine. Both conserved end residues are part of each CDR3. A D gene is named only where the DNA matches it firmly.

V: TRBV9; D: .; J: TRBJ2-7; DNA: TGTGCCAGCAGCGAGTATTCCGGAGAGCAGTACTTC; CDR3: CASSEYSGEQYF
V: TRBV27; D: TRBD2; J: TRBJ2-2; DNA: TGTGCCAGCAGTTCCTCTAGCGGGGGGGCCCCCGGGGAGCTGTTTTTT; CDR3: CASSSSSGGAPGELFF
V: TRBV6-5; D: TRBD1; J: TRBJ2-7; DNA: TGTGCCAGCAGTTACTCGATAACAGGGGGCTTCTACGAGCAGTACTTC; CDR3: CASSYSITGGFYEQYF
V: TRBV18; D: .; J: TRBJ1-1; DNA: TGTGCCAGCTCACCACGACCAGGAGAGAACACTGAAGCTTTCTTT; CDR3: CASSPRPGENTEAFF
V: TRBV6-5; D: .; J: TRBJ2-7; DNA: TGTGCCAGCAAGCCGGGCTCGAGGCGCGAGCAGTACTTC; CDR3: CASKPGSRREQYF
V: TRBV12-3/TRBV12-4; D: .; J: TRBJ1-1; DNA: TGTGCCAGCAGTTTTGTGTTGGATGAAGCTTTCTTT; CDR3: CASSFVLDEAFF
V: TRBV2; D: TRBD1; J: TRBJ1-4; DNA: TGTGCCAGCAGTTATAACAGGGGAACTAATGAAAAACTGTTTTTT; CDR3: CASSYNRGTNEKLFF
V: TRBV7-3; D: .; J: TRBJ2-5; DNA: TGTGCCAGCAGCTTGGCAGCAGGGGAGACCCAGTACTTC; CDR3: CASSLAAGETQYF
V: TRBV12-3/TRBV12-4; D: .; J: TRBJ2-3; DNA: TGTGCCAGCAGCCCCCCGGGACGAAGAAAATATTTT; CDR3: CASSPPGRRKYF
V: TRBV2; D: .; J: TRBJ2-2; DNA: TGTGCCAGCAGTGACGGGATAGGGACCGGGGAGCTGTTTTTT; CDR3: CASSDGIGTGELFF
V: TRBV7-6; D: TRBD2; J: TRBJ2-2; DNA: TGTGCCAGCAGCTTAGGGACTAGCGCGAACACCGGGGAGCTGTTTTTT; CDR3: CASSLGTSANTGELFF
V: TRBV2; D: .; J: TRBJ2-7; DNA: TGTGCCAGCTACAAACAGGGTGGGTCCTACGAGCAGTACTTC; CDR3: CASYKQGGSYEQYF
V: TRBV15; D: .; J: TRBJ1-5; DNA: TGTGCCACCAGCATCCAGCTTAGCAATCAGCCCCAGCATTTT; CDR3: CATSIQLSNQPQHF
V: TRBV6-6; D: TRBD1; J: TRBJ2-1; DNA: TGTGCCAGCAGTACGAGATCAGGGGGTGAGCAGTTCTTC; CDR3: CASSTRSGGEQFF
V: TRBV20-1; D: TRBD2; J: TRBJ2-1; DNA: TGCAGTGCAAGTAGCGGGAGTACCTACAATGAGCAGTTCTTC; CDR3: CSASSGSTYNEQFF
V: TRBV5-1; D: .; J: TRBJ1-1; DNA: TGCGCCAGCAGCTTGGACAGGGATGAAGCTTTCTTT; CDR3: CASSLDRDEAFF